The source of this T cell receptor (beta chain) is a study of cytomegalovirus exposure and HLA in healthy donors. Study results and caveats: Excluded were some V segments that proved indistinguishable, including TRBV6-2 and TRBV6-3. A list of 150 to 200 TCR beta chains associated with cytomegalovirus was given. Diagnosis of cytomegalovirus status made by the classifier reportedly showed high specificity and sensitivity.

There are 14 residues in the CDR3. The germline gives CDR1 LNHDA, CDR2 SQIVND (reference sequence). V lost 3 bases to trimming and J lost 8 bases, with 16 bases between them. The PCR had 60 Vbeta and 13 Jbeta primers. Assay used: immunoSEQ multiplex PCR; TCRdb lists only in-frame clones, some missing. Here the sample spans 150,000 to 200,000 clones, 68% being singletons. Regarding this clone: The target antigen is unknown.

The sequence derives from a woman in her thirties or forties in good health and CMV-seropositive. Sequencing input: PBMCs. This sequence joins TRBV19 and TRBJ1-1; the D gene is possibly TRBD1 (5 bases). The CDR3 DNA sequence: TGTGCCAGTAGTATCCTGGCGGCGGGGACGGAAGCTTTCTTT. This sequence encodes CASSILAAGTEAFF.